One and the same sample provided the 24 T cell receptor beta chains below, sequenced in a study of blood T cells in healthy people across ages. A sample-barcoded 5' primer and a J-beta primer mix were used in a second PCR of roughly 6 to 12 cycles. Using its own MiXCR run on the 5' RACE reads, TCRdb lists one record per CDR3 protein. Of about 1,500,000 distinct CDR3 sequences in the sample, 28% were seen once. Material: blood. All receptors come from a woman aged 25 to 45 in good health.

The V call is TRBV19, the J call TRBJ1-2; 12 bases map to TRBD1. The ends lost 6 bases at V and 6 bases at J; junction bases unmatched: 5. This CDR3 has 14 amino acids. Germline-derived CDR1 and CDR2 are LNHDA and SQIVND (reference sequence). The CDR3 DNA is TGTGCCAGTAGCGGAGGGACAGGGGGCCATGGCTACACCTTC. Its protein is CASSGGTGGHGYTF.

This clonotype was seen a handful of times. The gene calls are TRBV9 and TRBJ2-7; 9 positions match TRBD1. CDR3 size: 14 residues. The germline gives CDR1 SGDLS, CDR2 YYNGEE. The V and J ends lost 1 base and 6 bases, in that order; junction bases with no gene match: 5. CDR3: CASSVYGQGPEQYF. In DNA form, the CDR3 reads TGTGCCAGCAGCGTATACGGACAGGGGCCCGAGCAGTACTTC.

This clonotype was observed a few times. The chain uses TRBV5-1 and TRBJ2-3, with 7 bases aligning to TRBD2. The length of the CDR3 is 15 residues. Trimming removed 0 bases from V and 4 bases from J; junction bases left unmatched: 5. CDR1 is SGHRS and CDR2 is YFSETQ in the germline V gene. The CDR3 DNA sequence: TGCGCCAGCAGCTTGGCCGCGGGGGTGGCAGATACGCAGTATTTT. It yields the protein CASSLAAGVADTQYF.

This chain links TRBV9 with TRBJ1-1; unclear D gene. The CDR3 is made up of 13 amino acids. Trimming took off 0 bases at V and 7 bases at J, with 10 bases between the two ends. In germline, CDR1 is SGDLS, CDR2 YYNGEE. The CDR3 DNA is TGTGCCAGCAGCGTAGTGCCAGGTTTTGAAGCTTTCTTT. Protein: CASSVVPGFEAFF.

The V gene is TRBV6-5, the J gene TRBJ1-5; TRBD1 matches at 7 bases. Germline V gene sequence: CDR1 MNHEY, CDR2 SVGAGI. This CDR3 spans 16 amino acids. Trimming at V came to 5 bases and at J to 2 bases, leaving 9 bases not matched to a gene. The CDR3 is CASSPRQGARNQPQHF. DNA of the CDR3: TGTGCCAGCAGTCCCCGACAGGGCGCGCGCAATCAGCCCCAGCATTTT.

This clonotype was detected only a few times. The chain has TRBV6-6 and TRBJ2-7; D unresolved. The V gene lost 8 bases and the J gene lost 4 bases, with 15 bases spanning the gap. Germline V lookup: CDR1 MNHNY, CDR2 SVGAGI (reference sequence). The CDR3 extends over 13 amino acids. The CDR3 sequence: CASQGGLGYEQYF. The CDR3 DNA reads TGTGCCAGCCAAGGCGGCCTCGGGTACGAGCAGTACTTC.

V gene TRBV7-9 combines with J gene TRBJ2-1, with D perhaps TRBD1 (6 bases). V lost 3 bases and J lost 11, with 17 bases in between. The germline V gene has CDR1 SEHNR and CDR2 FQNEAQ (reference sequence). This CDR3 has 14 residues. CDR3 in amino acids: CASSFTQGTPQQFF. Here the CDR3 DNA reads TGTGCCAGCAGCTTCACCCAGGGGACCCCCCAGCAGTTCTTC.

Remarks on this clonotype: A junction end diverges from the germline sequence, so it may reflect a read error. The gene calls are TRBV11-1 and TRBJ2-1, with D maybe TRBD2 (6 bases). The CDR3 contains 13 residues. Looked up from germline, CDR1 is SGHAT and CDR2 is FQDESV (reference sequence). CDR3 nucleotides: TGTGCCAGCAACTTAGCAGGAGGGGATGAGCAGTTCTTC. Protein: CASNLAGGDEQFF.

A few counts support this clonotype. The germline gene is not matched at one end of the junction; a read error may be the cause. The V gene is TRBV12-3 or TRBV12-4, the J gene TRBJ2-3; D remains ambiguous. This CDR3 region has 14 residues. Here the CDR3 reads CASRLTPAAETQYF. CDR3 in DNA: TGTGCCAGCAGATTGACTCCCGCGGCAGAGACGCAGTATTTT.

V is TRBV27 and J is TRBJ2-1; D unresolved. CDR1 and CDR2 (germline): MNHEY, SMNVEV (reference sequence). The ends were cut back, 0 bases at V and 4 bases at J, with 13 bases in the middle. The length of the CDR3 is 16 residues. CDR3 sequence: CASSLSRQWGYNEQFF. CDR3 coding DNA: TGTGCCAGCAGTTTATCGAGGCAGTGGGGATACAATGAGCAGTTCTTC.

This clonotype was counted only a few times. V gene TRBV28 combines with J gene TRBJ1-2; 9 bases are shared with TRBD1. V trimming: 6 bases; J trimming: 11 bases; junction bases outside the gene matches: 10. The CDR3 covers 13 residues. In germline, CDR1 is MDHEN, CDR2 SYDVKM. The CDR3 DNA follows: TGTGCCAGCAGCATAGACAGGGGGAGAGGTTACACCTTC. Its translation: CASSIDRGRGYTF.

CDR3 DNA: TGCAGCCCCTGGGCTCTGGGGCGGGGGGAGCAGTTCTTC. Its protein product is CSPWALGRGEQFF. This chain uses TRBV29-1 with TRBJ2-1; 7 bases line up with TRBD2. Germline CDR1 is SQVTM and CDR2 is ANQGSEA. The CDR3 is made up of 13 amino acids. Germline trimming cut 8 bases from V and 10 bases from J; bases unmatched to any gene: 14.

This clonotype was counted ten times or more. In DNA, the CDR3 is TGTGCCAGCAGCTTATCTGAGAACATTCAGTACTTC. Protein product: CASSLSENIQYF. The chain couples TRBV13 to TRBJ2-4; D is unresolved. V was shortened by 2 bases and J by 7 bases, with 6 bases between the two germline ends. This CDR3 has 12 amino acids. Per the germline V gene, CDR1 is PRHDT and CDR2 is FYEKMQ (reference sequence).

The chain has TRBV7-2 and TRBJ2-3; D possibly corresponds to TRBD2 (5 bases). Per germline, CDR1 SGHTA and CDR2 FQGNSA. This CDR3 has 15 amino acids. V gave up 3 bases and J gave up 0 bases, with 10 bases separating them. DNA of the CDR3: TGTGCCAGCAGCTTCGACTACTTAAGCACAGATACGCAGTATTTT. Protein product: CASSFDYLSTDTQYF. Using reference TRBV7-2 and TRBJ2-3 for the parts outside the CDR3, the full variable domain is GAGVSQSPSNKVTEKGKDVELRCDPISGHTALYWYRQSLGQGLEFLIYFQGNSAPDKSGLPSDRFSAERTGGSVSTLTIQRTQQEDSAVYLCASSFDYLSTDTQYFGPGTRLTVL.

The rearrangement uses TRBV9 and TRBJ1-2, with D hard to call. The V end lost 4 bases, the J end lost 5 bases, and 9 bases lay between the germline ends. The CDR3 loop spans 12 amino acids. Germline CDR1 and CDR2: SGDLS and YYNGEE. The DNA of the CDR3 is TGTGCCAGCAGCAAGGACTGGTATGGCTACACCTTC. Translated: CASSKDWYGYTF.

The rearrangement links TRBV25-1 to TRBJ2-7; maybe TRBD1 (5 bases). V lost 2 bases and J 7 bases, leaving 18 bases between the germline ends. Looked up from germline, CDR1 is MGHDK and CDR2 is SYGVNS. CDR3 length equals 15 residues. The CDR3, as DNA: TGTGCCAGCAGTGAAACAGGCGGTCCCTACAATGAGCAGTACTTC. As protein: CASSETGGPYNEQYF.

The chain carries TRBV7-9 and TRBJ2-5; D may be TRBD1 (6 bases). The CDR3 contains 14 residues. CDR1 SEHNR and CDR2 FQNEAQ come from the germline V gene (reference sequence). V was trimmed by 5 bases and J by 2 bases, leaving 12 bases between them. CDR3 amino acids: CASSPDRQQETQYF. CDR3 nucleotide sequence: TGTGCCAGCAGCCCGGACAGACAGCAAGAGACCCAGTACTTC.

This clonotype was counted at least ten times. The CDR3 DNA reads as TGCAGTGCTACCACTGGACTAGCCGGTTACAATGAGCAGTTCTTC. Translation: CSATTGLAGYNEQFF. The chain carries TRBV20-1 and TRBJ2-1; 8 positions match TRBD2. The CDR3 is 15 residues long. Germline trimming cut 4 bases from V and 4 bases from J; bases unmatched to any gene: 9. CDR1 and CDR2 (germline): DFQATT, SNEGSKA (reference sequence).

The table lists this clonotype with a few counts. J is TRBJ2-5 and V is TRBV6-5; D is ambiguous. The CDR3 length is 15 residues. V was trimmed by 0 bases and J by 5 bases, leaving 13 bases between them. Looked up from germline, CDR1 is MNHEY and CDR2 is SVGAGI. The CDR3 here is CASSYSLGGEETQYF. DNA for the CDR3: TGTGCCAGCAGTTACTCTTTGGGCGGTGAGGAGACCCAGTACTTC.

As regards this clonotype: Possible read error: a much larger clone is one base away. The rearrangement joins TRBV29-1 to TRBJ1-2; D remains unclear. The V and J ends lost 0 bases and 4 bases respectively, with 9 bases between them. CDR1 SQVTM and CDR2 ANQGSEA come from the germline V gene. The CDR3 covers 13 residues. The CDR3 bases are TGCAGCGTTGAAGATGAAAGCCGCTATGGCTACACCTTC. Its translation is CSVEDESRYGYTF.

This clonotype has ten or more counts. V is TRBV6-5 and J is TRBJ2-7; 11 bases are shared with TRBD2. This CDR3 region has 15 residues. Germline V gene lookup returns CDR1 MNHEY and CDR2 SVGAGI. Trimming at V came to 2 bases and at J to 4 bases, leaving 4 bases not matched to a gene. CDR3 coding DNA: TGTGCCAGCAGTTACGATCCTAGCGGGAGGTACGAGCAGTACTTC. This gives the protein CASSYDPSGRYEQYF.

The chain recombines TRBV11-2 with TRBJ2-7; 8 nucleotides agree with TRBD1. The V segment lost 5 bases and the J segment 9 bases; nucleotides outside the gene matches: 15. This CDR3 has 15 amino acids. Germline CDR1 reads SGHAT; CDR2 reads FQNNGV. The CDR3 reads CASSRGQGDGLWQYF. Written as DNA, the CDR3 is TGTGCCAGCAGCAGAGGACAGGGCGACGGCCTATGGCAGTACTTC.

Many counts were recorded for this clonotype. The J gene is TRBJ1-2, the V gene TRBV20-1, with 7 bases lining up with TRBD1. The germline V gene has CDR1 DFQATT and CDR2 SNEGSKA (reference sequence). The CDR3 spans 12 residues. V dropped 5 bases and J dropped 1; count of bases not matched to a gene: 1. The DNA for the CDR3 is TGCAGTGCTCAGGGGGATAACTATGGCTACACCTTC. This encodes CSAQGDNYGYTF.

This clonotype showed up just a few times. This chain joins TRBV12-3 or TRBV12-4 and TRBJ2-6; D gene ambiguous. The CDR3 runs to 17 residues. V lost 7 bases and J lost 0, with 16 bases in between. The CDR3 is CASTPSVSYSGANVLTF. The CDR3 coding sequence is TGTGCCAGCACCCCTTCAGTTTCTTACTCTGGGGCCAACGTCCTGACTTTC.